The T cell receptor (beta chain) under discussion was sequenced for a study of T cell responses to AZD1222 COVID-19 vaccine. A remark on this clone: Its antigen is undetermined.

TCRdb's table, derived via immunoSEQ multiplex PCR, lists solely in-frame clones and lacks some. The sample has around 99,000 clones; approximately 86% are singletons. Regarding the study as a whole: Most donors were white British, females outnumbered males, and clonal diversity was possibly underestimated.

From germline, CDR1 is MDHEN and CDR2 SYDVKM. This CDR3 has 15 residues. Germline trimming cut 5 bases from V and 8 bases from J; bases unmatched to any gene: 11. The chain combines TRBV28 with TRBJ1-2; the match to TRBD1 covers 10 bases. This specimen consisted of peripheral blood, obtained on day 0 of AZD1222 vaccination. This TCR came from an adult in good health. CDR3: CASSPPGQGLGGYTF. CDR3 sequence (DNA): TGTGCCAGCAGTCCACCGGGACAGGGGCTCGGGGGCTACACCTTC.